This T cell receptor beta chain is from a study of blood T cell repertoires in COVID-19. Background on the study: Acute and convalescent COVID-19 specimens originated in the United States, Italy and Spain.

Original data processing: Reference gene primer amplification gave estimated nucleated cell counts. The data were produced by immunoSEQ multiplex PCR, yet TCRdb's version contains in-frame clones alone and is incomplete. The DNA gave D and trimming, while V, J and clone size come from that table. The sample shows about 90,000 clones, 75% to 90% of them seen only once. V shed 5 bases and J 2 bases; nucleotides not matched to a gene: 7. Germline V CDR1 and CDR2: SEHNR, FQNEAQ (reference sequence). This CDR3 has 15 residues. Material: peripheral blood. This TCR was recovered from a woman in her 70s with acute or convalescent COVID-19. The chain employs TRBV7-9 and TRBJ2-3; 7 nucleotides agree with TRBD1. The CDR3, as DNA: TGTGCCAGCAGCCTCGGGCAGGGGGACACAGATACGCAGTATTTT. Protein sequence: CASSLGQGDTDTQYF.